This TCR beta chain appears in the sequencing data of a study of cytomegalovirus exposure and HLA in healthy donors (TCRdb year 2017). For the study in its entirety: An earlier analysis of 550 to 700 of the donors reported about 250 Gb of sequence data and some 100 million unique TCR beta sequences from 150 million to 200 million T cells. A later analysis re-examined previously published TCR beta repertoires from around 670 donors and added high-resolution HLA genotyping to investigate patterns of TCR occurrence. Roughly 300 gigabases of sequencing data and about 92 million unique TCR sequences made up an early release that covered approximately 700 HLA-typed donors. HLA typing covered class I and class II loci at four-digit resolution. All discovery cohort repertoires had been generated on a single sequencing platform. Besides the first cohort of 666 subjects, a separate validation cohort made up of roughly 130 different subjects was used. The study profiled the T cell repertoires of 550 to 700 subjects by immunosequencing and related them to cytomegalovirus serostatus. Genome-wide SNP genotypes for about 65% of the roughly 670 donors were used in a later genetic analysis, which treated that subset as a discovery cohort. About 5 DR-DQ haplotypes were handled as single units for association and clustering, since linkage in the cohort was strong. Typing coverage varied by locus: about 620-630 donors for A, B, C, DRB1 and DQB1; roughly 500 for DQA1; about 590 for DPA1; 400 to 480 for DPB1. Alongside the repertoire data, information on donor age, sex, ethnicity and CMV serostatus was compiled. The study aimed to test whether cataloging public T cell receptors could reveal signatures of past pathogen exposure. In an earlier analysis of roughly 580 of the donors, high-throughput TCR beta sequencing was used to judge whether each TCR beta V gene segment behaved as functional or pseudogenic. Among under 450 genotyped donors of the cohort, an average of approximately 230,000 unique TCR beta nucleotide sequences were sequenced per donor, 15% to 20% of them non-productive. Rather than drawing on any new phenotypic data, the later analysis identified candidate immune exposures from TCR beta sequences and the way those sequences occurred across donors. The genetic ancestry cluster associated with self-reported Caucasian donors included around 76% of the approximately 410 genotyped donors. To predict cytomegalovirus infection status, the study brought together high-throughput TCR immunosequencing, statistical association of individual TCRs with disease status, and machine learning. What the research found in general, with its limitations: In both the original and validation cohorts, the classifier was reported to diagnose cytomegalovirus status with high specificity and sensitivity. Assigning TCR associations to individual alleles was difficult when HLA alleles, especially DR and DQ, strongly co-occurred. A few of the identified cytomegalovirus-associated TCR beta chains were confirmed in vitro to be specific for cytomegalovirus antigens. An association between a missense DCLRE1C variant and V-gene and J-gene trimming of TCR beta chains was found in a later genetic analysis and replicated in an independent cohort. A further reported finding was that TCR beta sequences accurately predicted the HLA-A and HLA-B alleles for most subjects in the first cohort. The sequencing pipeline was judged likely to have produced a cluster of highly shared sequence variants as a technical artifact. The study gave a list of about 160 TCR beta chains associated with cytomegalovirus. Because some donors lacked HLA typing at each locus, the association tests relied only on the typed subset. A later analysis found that TCR association rates varied across HLA loci, with DRB1 alleles showing the most associated TCRs and HLA-C alleles the fewest. Sequencing depth was assumed to be roughly uniform across donors in the presence/absence analyses, though that assumption may not hold. A later analysis reported that several top co-occurrence clusters appeared linked to parvovirus B19, influenza, CMV and Epstein-Barr virus. According to a later genetic analysis, donors in an Asian-associated ancestry cluster had fewer N-insertions in productive TCRs than the approximately 650-donor mean. Immune exposure information for the cohort was limited to CMV serostatus. Because the 87-base-pair reads could not distinguish some IMGT-functional V segments, including TRBV6-2 and TRBV6-3, those segments were excluded. In this cohort, only TCR beta chains were sequenced, and detectable features were limited by the absence of alpha or paired-chain data. It was suggested by the authors that the approach could potentially be generalized to other disease states and immunological phenotypes. In a later analysis, HLA-associated TCR beta chains were found to be more clonally expanded and to have lower generation probabilities than equally common non-associated chains. Correlated functional status among segregating V segments might reflect linkage disequilibrium, but an unknown experimental factor could not be ruled out. The earlier analysis of 587 of the donors excluded approximately 17 rarely observed V segments, including chromosome 9 orphons, because counts were too low. In a later analysis, about 17,000 TCR beta sequences were associated with specific HLA alleles at a false discovery rate of 0.05. Broadly in line with IMGT annotations, most TCR beta V segments showed up in productive rearrangements about 87% or about 30% of the time in an earlier analysis of 587 of the donors. In a later analysis, most CMV-associated TCR beta chains were found to appear HLA-restricted, with HLA associations seemingly driven largely by CMV exposure. Most TCR sequences were seen in very few donors, while some public TCRs were found in many individuals.

As to this clone: Its antigen is unknown. The record has no base qualities; no much larger clone is one base away.

Receptors were amplified or captured by the immunoSEQ multiplex PCR assay. A mixture of 60 forward primers for TCR Vbeta segments and 13 reverse primers for TCR Jbeta segments was used in the multiplex PCR. The CDR3 region of rearranged TCR beta genes was amplified from genomic DNA by a multiplex PCR assay. The amplified TCR beta libraries were sequenced on the Illumina HiSeq System as 87-base-pair reads. The authors' pipeline ran thus. A later analysis counted some 74 million unique TCR beta chains across the 640 or so repertoires, and around 9.9 million of these chains were shared by at least two donors. Raw reads were error-corrected and collapsed into unique sequences with a nearest-neighbor algorithm that merged closely related sequences to remove PCR and sequencing errors. V, D and J gene segments were assigned by aligning CDR3 sequences to IMGT reference sequences. For a sequence to be retained, at least a six-nucleotide match to both a V gene segment and a J gene segment was required. Rearrangements were classified as productive when the CDR3 lacked stop codons and remained in frame with V and J, and all other rearrangements were classified as non-productive. Following IMGT convention, CDR3 was defined as the stretch from the second conserved V-encoded cysteine to the conserved J-encoded phenylalanine. The earlier analysis of 587 of the donors excluded sequences that lacked an unambiguous match to a single V gene segment. An earlier analysis of under 750 of the donors called V segments functional above 56.7% productive rearrangements and segregating when the between-donor standard deviation exceeded 5%. A statistical classification framework was built to diagnose cytomegalovirus status from the catalog of TCR beta chain sequences. A later analysis assigned V and J genes by comparing TCR nucleotide sequences with IMGT/GENE-DB human TR gene sequences. A later analysis assigned CDR3 sequences and most-parsimonious VDJ recombination scenarios with the TCRdist pipeline. In a later analysis, every TCR beta chain was defined by the combination of its CDR3 amino acid sequence and its V-gene family, and reads without a unique V-gene family were dropped. As a way to deal with suspected cross-contamination and a sequencing artifact, a later analysis dropped 500 to 700 nucleotide sequences that were highly shared and had low generation probability. A later analysis calculated a clonal expansion index for each public chain from normalized within-repertoire ranks of inferred template counts. In a later analysis, generation probabilities were computed with a VDJ recombination model fitted to out-of-frame rearrangements, and the resulting probabilities were checked against IGoR. Hypergeometric tests were used in a later analysis to score TCR-TCR, TCR-HLA and TCR-CMV co-occurrence, with a repertoire-size bias correction applied to the TCR pairs. False discovery rates were estimated in a later analysis by permuting HLA or CMV assignments 20 times. A later analysis grouped co-occurring TCRs with DBSCAN, adding TCRdist sequence similarity when clustering within HLA-allele-positive subsets. Co-occurrence clustering excluded repertoires with fewer than 30,000 or more than 120,000 public chains, plus five with anomalous nucleotide sharing. In its TCRdb copy, this immuneACCESS table keeps in-frame sequences only and misses some clones. Where compared with another copy, unresolved V genes explain less than half of these, and the others have no known cause. For V, J and clone size, that table is used; D and trimming come from the DNA. The table for this sample lists about 160,000 clones; roughly 83% of them were counted only once. The top ten clones comprise about 1.2% of the sample.

V is reduced by 1 base and J by 8 bases, leaving a spacing of 11 bases between them. The cysteine opens and the phenylalanine closes a CDR3 of 13 amino acids. Only the CDR3 DNA stays, 39 bases, in frame from base 1. The germline V gene encodes CDR1 KGHSH and CDR2 LQKENI. The cohort consisted of 600 or so healthy bone marrow donors. At the time of sampling, all cohort members were nominally healthy, though unrecorded immune exposures were likely present. The donor tested CMV seronegative, placing the donor among the 352 seronegative members of the cohort. Each donor provided a peripheral blood sample, and peripheral blood mononuclear cells were used for TCR beta sequencing. Genomic DNA extraction from the blood cell samples was performed with the Qiagen DNeasy Blood Extraction Kit.

The sequence was collected from a boy younger than 10 in good health and CMV-seronegative. Sequencing was performed on PBMCs. In this chain, TRBV18 is recombined with TRBJ1-1; a confident D gene designation cannot be given. For the CDR3, the sequence is CASSPQNWQEAFF. The DNA sequence is as follows: TGTGCCAGCTCACCACAAAATTGGCAGGAAGCTTTCTTT. The CDR3 plus the reference TRBV18 and TRBJ1-1 genes for the other parts give the full variable domain: NAGVMQNPRHLVRRRGQEARLRCSPMKGHSHVYWYRQLPEEGLKFMVYLQKENIIDESGMPKERFSAEFPKEGPSILRIQQVVRGDSAAYFCASSPQNWQEAFFGQGTRLTVV.